Listed below are T cell receptor beta chains from one sample, sequenced in a study of blood T cell repertoires in COVID-19. Data came from immunoSEQ multiplex PCR; TCRdb stores just in-frame clones and leaves some out. The table shows approximately 340,000 clones, with approximately 82% occurring only once. The sequencing input was peripheral blood. These receptor sequences come from a man aged 25-45 years with active or convalescent COVID-19. Each CDR3 is given with its conserved first and last residue. The order of the fields is J gene, D gene, clone size, V gene, CDR3 protein, CDR3 DNA. A D gene is named only where the DNA matches it firmly. Clone size is given for some rows only: seen once, a few or many times, or a class if the clone is expanded.

>TRBJ2-1|NA|once|TRBV7-9
CASRDTSYNEQFF
TGTGCCAGCAGGGACACTTCCTACAATGAGCAGTTCTTC
>TRBJ1-1|NA|NA|TRBV5-4
CASSFEGQTNTEAFF
TGTGCCAGCAGCTTCGAAGGACAGACGAACACTGAAGCTTTCTTT
>TRBJ1-1|NA|few|TRBV5-1
CASSLVGGMLAEAFF
TGCGCCAGCAGCTTGGTTGGGGGGATGCTCGCTGAAGCTTTCTTT
>TRBJ2-3|NA|NA|TRBV27
CASSVRPGADTQYF
TGTGCCAGCTCCGTCCGGCCAGGGGCAGATACGCAGTATTTT
>TRBJ1-5|NA|NA|TRBV30
CAWCRGSNQPQHF
TGTGCCTGGTGTAGGGGTAGCAATCAGCCCCAGCATTTT
>TRBJ2-1|TRBD2|few|TRBV6-5
CASSWTSGHSYNEQFF
TGTGCCAGCAGTTGGACTAGCGGACACTCTTACAATGAGCAGTTCTTC
>TRBJ2-1|TRBD2|NA|TRBV28
CASRLSGLAAYNEQFF
TGTGCCAGCAGGCTTTCGGGACTAGCGGCATACAATGAGCAGTTCTTC
>TRBJ1-1|NA|NA|TRBV27
CASSLRGRGTEAFF
TGTGCCAGCAGCCTCAGGGGTCGAGGGACTGAAGCTTTCTTT
>TRBJ1-3|TRBD1|NA|TRBV7-2
CASSLNRGAGNTIYF
TGTGCCAGCAGCTTAAACAGGGGTGCAGGAAACACCATATATTTT
>TRBJ2-1|TRBD2|NA|TRBV7-3
CASSPLAGGYNEQFF
TGTGCCAGCAGCCCACTAGCGGGAGGGTACAATGAGCAGTTCTTC
>TRBJ1-2|NA|NA|TRBV19
CASSNRQGWSNYGYTF
TGTGCCAGTAGTAACCGCCAGGGATGGAGTAACTATGGCTACACCTTC
>TRBJ2-1|NA|NA|TRBV19
CASSVDVAAYNEQFF
TGTGCCAGTAGTGTAGACGTAGCCGCCTACAATGAGCAGTTCTTC
>TRBJ2-7|TRBD2|once|TRBV7-2
CASSQTSGSSYEQYF
TGTGCCAGCAGCCAGACTAGCGGGAGCTCCTACGAGCAGTACTTC
>TRBJ1-6|NA|NA|TRBV28
CASSFNGQPGNSPLHF
TGTGCCAGCAGTTTTAACGGACAGCCGGGAAATTCACCCCTCCACTTT
>TRBJ1-2|NA|NA|TRBV4-3
CASSGSLGSNYGYTF
TGCGCCAGCAGCGGGAGTCTGGGTTCTAACTATGGCTACACCTTC
>TRBJ2-7|NA|NA|TRBV28
CASTSWREQYF
TGTGCCAGCACCTCCTGGAGAGAGCAGTACTTC
>TRBJ2-2|NA|NA|TRBV11-3
CASRTGYTGELFF
TGTGCCAGCAGAACAGGGTACACCGGGGAGCTGTTTTTT
>TRBJ1-4|TRBD1|NA|TRBV3-1/TRBV3-2
CASTDRGNEKLFF
TGTGCCAGCACGGACAGGGGAAATGAAAAACTGTTTTTT
>TRBJ1-4|NA|NA|TRBV7-9
CASSLTPTNEKLFF
TGTGCCAGCAGCCTTACTCCAACTAATGAAAAACTGTTTTTT
>TRBJ2-3|TRBD2|NA|TRBV23-1
CASSRPLAGGQGDTQYF
TGCGCCAGCAGTCGTCCCCTAGCGGGGGGGCAGGGAGATACGCAGTATTTT
>TRBJ2-1|TRBD2|NA|TRBV5-4
CASSLASGYTDEQFF
TGTGCCAGCAGCTTAGCTAGCGGGTATACGGATGAGCAGTTCTTC
>TRBJ2-7|TRBD2|NA|TRBV4-1
CASSQEGGTSGILSYEQYF
TGCGCCAGCAGCCAAGAAGGGGGGACTAGCGGGATCCTCTCCTACGAGCAGTACTTC
>TRBJ2-7|TRBD2|few|TRBV7-9
CASGTSGGASEQYF
TGTGCCAGCGGGACTAGCGGGGGGGCCTCCGAGCAGTACTTC
>TRBJ1-2|NA|NA|TRBV4-3
CASSQDLLTTETNYGYTF
TGCGCCAGCAGCCAAGATCTTTTGACAACAGAAACTAACTATGGCTACACCTTC
>TRBJ2-3|NA|NA|TRBV5-1
CASSLSGSNSLIDTQYF
TGCGCCAGCAGCTTGAGTGGGAGCAACTCATTGATAGATACGCAGTATTTT
>TRBJ2-3|NA|NA|TRBV6-5
CASSRGSRAADTQYF
TGTGCCAGCAGCCGAGGTTCGCGTGCGGCAGATACGCAGTATTTT
>TRBJ1-1|TRBD1|NA|TRBV2
CASSDRGGLNTEAFF
TGTGCCAGCAGTGATAGAGGGGGCCTAAACACTGAAGCTTTCTTT
>TRBJ1-1|NA|NA|TRBV11-3
CASSRDSKAFF
TGTGCCAGCAGCCGCGACAGTAAAGCTTTCTTT
>TRBJ1-1|TRBD1|NA|TRBV7-2
CASSLASGTVPEAFF
TGTGCCAGCAGCTTAGCCTCCGGGACAGTCCCTGAAGCTTTCTTT
>TRBJ2-3|TRBD2|NA|TRBV27
CASSFTSGRADTQYF
TGTGCCAGCAGTTTCACTAGCGGGAGGGCAGATACGCAGTATTTT
>TRBJ2-5|NA|NA|TRBV11-3
CASSLRGGFQETQYF
TGTGCCAGCAGCTTACGTGGGGGGTTCCAAGAGACCCAGTACTTC
>TRBJ2-2|TRBD2|few|TRBV5-1
CASSSGLAGYTGELFF
TGCGCCAGCAGCTCCGGACTAGCGGGCTACACCGGGGAGCTGTTTTTT
>TRBJ1-5|NA|NA|TRBV11-2
CASSLDRGNLPQHF
TGTGCCAGCAGCTTAGACAGAGGTAATTTGCCCCAGCATTTT
>TRBJ1-5|NA|NA|TRBV2
CASSGSQVRVSNQPQHF
TGTGCCAGCAGTGGGAGCCAGGTCAGGGTTAGCAATCAGCCCCAGCATTTT
>TRBJ1-5|NA|NA|TRBV28
CASRLDGDQPQHF
TGTGCCAGCAGGCTCGACGGGGATCAGCCCCAGCATTTT
>TRBJ1-4|TRBD1|NA|TRBV6-1
CASSEDRVNEKLFF
TGTGCCAGCAGTGAGGACAGGGTTAATGAAAAACTGTTTTTT
>TRBJ1-2|NA|NA|TRBV10-3
CAISESGHISNYGYTF
TGTGCCATCAGCGAGAGTGGACACATATCTAACTATGGCTACACCTTC
>TRBJ2-7|TRBD1|NA|TRBV19
CASSIRNRGYGEQYF
TGTGCCAGTAGTATCCGGAACAGGGGCTATGGGGAGCAGTACTTC
>TRBJ1-2|TRBD1|NA|TRBV7-2
CASSSTGSNYGYTF
TGTGCCAGCAGCTCGACAGGGAGTAACTATGGCTACACCTTC
>TRBJ2-5|NA|NA|TRBV21-1
CASLDLTQYF
TGTGCCAGTCTAGACTTGACCCAGTACTTC
>TRBJ2-7|NA|NA|TRBV6-2/TRBV6-3
CASSYTTGSSLYEQYF
TGTGCCAGCAGTTACACAACAGGGTCGTCCCTCTACGAGCAGTACTTC
>TRBJ1-2|TRBD1|NA|TRBV7-8
CASSPDLTGIYGYTF
TGTGCCAGCAGCCCGGATTTGACAGGGATCTATGGCTACACCTTC
>TRBJ2-6|TRBD1|NA|TRBV7-9
CASSTGTGLNGANVLTF
TGTGCCAGCAGCACCGGGACAGGGTTAAACGGGGCCAACGTCCTGACTTTC
>TRBJ1-2|NA|NA|TRBV10-3
CAINSLGNYGYTF
TGTGCCATCAACAGCCTTGGGAACTATGGCTACACCTTC